Listed below are T cell receptor beta chains from one sample, sequenced in a study of CD4 T cells in relation to SARS-CoV-2 and coronaviruses. No antigen has been identified for these receptors. Clones were read by immunoSEQ multiplex PCR, and TCRdb kept only the in-frame ones, dropping some. The sample has tens of thousands of clones, 55% to 80% seen once. Sequencing was performed on CD4+ T cells from PBMCs, cultured in vitro. These receptors were taken from a human donor in good health. Both conserved end residues are part of each CDR3. The D gene is left open where the match is weak. Only part of the rows carry a size: once, few, many, or a class if the clone is expanded.

TRBJ2-7	TRBD1	-	TRBV3-1/TRBV3-2	CASSPTGTGAYEQYF	TGTGCCAGCAGCCCAACAGGGACAGGAGCCTACGAGCAGTACTTC
TRBJ2-7	TRBD2	-	TRBV6-5	CASSYPGLPYEQYF	TGTGCCAGCAGTTACCCGGGACTACCGTACGAGCAGTACTTC
TRBJ1-2	-	-	TRBV2	CASNEGGHYGYTF	TGTGCCAGCAACGAGGGAGGCCACTATGGCTACACCTTC
TRBJ1-1	-	-	TRBV11-2	CASTNSGTEAFF	TGTGCCAGCACCAACTCGGGGACTGAAGCTTTCTTT
TRBJ1-6	-	-	TRBV7-2	CASSFSSAGGFSPLHF	TGTGCCAGCAGCTTTTCGTCAGCCGGTGGATTTTCACCCCTCCACTTT
TRBJ2-3	-	-	TRBV29-1	CSVGSSTDTQYF	TGCAGCGTTGGGTCCAGCACAGATACGCAGTATTTT
TRBJ2-1	-	-	TRBV6-5	CASSTHQTDWDEQFF	TGTGCCAGCAGTACACACCAGACTGATTGGGATGAGCAGTTCTTC
TRBJ2-2	TRBD1	-	TRBV30	CAWMWTGLNTGELFF	TGTGCCTGGATGTGGACAGGGCTGAACACCGGGGAGCTGTTTTTT
TRBJ2-5	TRBD1	-	TRBV18	CASSPSTGSGQETQYF	TGTGCCAGCTCACCATCGACAGGGTCGGGGCAAGAGACCCAGTACTTC
TRBJ2-3	-	-	TRBV6-2/TRBV6-3	CASSYAADTQYF	TGTGCCAGCAGTTACGCGGCAGATACGCAGTATTTT
TRBJ1-2	-	-	TRBV3-1/TRBV3-2	CASSHEGHYGYTF	TGTGCCAGCAGCCACGAGGGGCACTATGGCTACACCTTC
TRBJ2-7	TRBD1	-	TRBV29-1	CSVRGQGYEQYF	TGCAGCGTCCGCGGACAGGGCTACGAGCAGTACTTC
TRBJ2-3	-	-	TRBV5-1	CASSLAVSEWTDTQYF	TGCGCCAGCAGCTTGGCCGTCAGTGAGTGGACAGATACGCAGTATTTT
TRBJ2-6	-	-	TRBV12-5	CASGIGRSGANVLTF	TGTGCTAGTGGTATAGGCCGCTCTGGGGCCAACGTCCTGACTTTC
TRBJ2-7	TRBD1	few	TRBV3-1/TRBV3-2	CASSLGQGAREQYF	TGTGCCAGCAGCCTGGGACAGGGGGCACGGGAGCAGTACTTC
TRBJ2-5	-	-	TRBV3-1/TRBV3-2	CASSRTGETQYF	TGTGCCAGCAGCCGGACGGGGGAGACCCAGTACTTC
TRBJ1-5	-	-	TRBV7-2	CASSPQGYSNQPQHF	TGTGCCAGCAGCCCACAGGGTTATAGCAATCAGCCCCAGCATTTT